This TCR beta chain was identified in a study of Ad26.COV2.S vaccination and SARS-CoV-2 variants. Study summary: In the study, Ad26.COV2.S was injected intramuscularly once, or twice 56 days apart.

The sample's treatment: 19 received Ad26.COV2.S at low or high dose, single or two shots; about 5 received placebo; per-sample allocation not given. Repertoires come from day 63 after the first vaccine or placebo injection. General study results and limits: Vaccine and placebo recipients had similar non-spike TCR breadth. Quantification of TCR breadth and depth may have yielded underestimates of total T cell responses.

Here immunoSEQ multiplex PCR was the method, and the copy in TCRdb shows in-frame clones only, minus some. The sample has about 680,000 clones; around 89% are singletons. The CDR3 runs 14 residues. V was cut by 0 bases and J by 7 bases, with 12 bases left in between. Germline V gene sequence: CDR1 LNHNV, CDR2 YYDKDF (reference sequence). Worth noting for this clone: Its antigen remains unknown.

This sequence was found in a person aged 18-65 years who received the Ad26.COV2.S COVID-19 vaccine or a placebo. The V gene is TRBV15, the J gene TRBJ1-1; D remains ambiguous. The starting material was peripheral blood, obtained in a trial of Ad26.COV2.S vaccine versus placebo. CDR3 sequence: CATSRDGGTIEAFF. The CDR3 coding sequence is TGTGCCACCAGCAGAGATGGAGGAACTATTGAAGCTTTCTTT. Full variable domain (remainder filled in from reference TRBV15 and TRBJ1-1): DAMVIQNPRYQVTQFGKPVTLSCSQTLNHNVMYWYQQKSSQAPKLLFHYYDKDFNNEADTPDNFQSRRPNTSFCFLDIRSPGLGDTAMYLCATSRDGGTIEAFFGQGTRLTVV.